This TCR beta chain was sequenced in a study of cytotoxic CD8 clonotypes in ibrutinib-treated CLL (dated by TCRdb to 2020 to 2022). With regard to the full study: The cohort had about a dozen relapsed/refractory and approximately 15 treatment-naive patients; some 17 were IGHV unmutated. Partial responses were observed in some 24 patients and complete responses in 2; after a median follow-up of 68 months, remission was maintained in roughly 14 patients and progression was observed in around twelve. Samples at response were collected after a median of 12 months of treatment, with a range of about 6 to 40 months. On average, each sample yielded roughly 260,000 productive templates and tens of thousands of productive rearrangements. Longitudinal samples were available for about 30% of the roughly 86 trial participants. Cryopreserved peripheral blood mononuclear cells were obtained prior to treatment, at the time of response, and at either disease progression or sustained remission. Findings and caveats that apply to the study as a whole: Baseline clonality exceeded that of age-matched healthy donors and correlated strongly with circulating CD8+ T-cell counts. An increase in clonality was observed at ibrutinib response, with clonality remaining stable during sustained remission and falling back toward baseline at progression. Lymph node repertoires were not examined, and the timing of sampling was not matched between patients in sustained remission and those whose disease progressed. Public clonotypes were rare and either shrank or stayed stable during treatment, and the rise in clonality at ibrutinib response reflected expansion of private clonotypes.

This clone has more than one count but fewer than ten. Its antigen target is currently unknown. The input lacks base qualities; no much larger clone sits a single base away. Taken from cysteine to phenylalanine, the CDR3 has 14 residues. The entry retains the CDR3 DNA only, 42 bases that are in frame from base 1. A distance of 18 bases separates the germline ends of V and J, which lose 6 bases and 7 bases respectively. The germline V gene yields KGHSH for CDR1 and LQKENI for CDR2. A MiSeq instrument was used for deep resolution sequencing, which targeted depths ranging from 1 in 1 million up to 1 in 200,000 T cells, with coverage averaging 10x for each clonotype. The immunoSEQ hsTCRB Kit was used to generate TCR beta libraries. Regarding the original processing steps: Data were analyzed with ImmunoSEQ Data Assistant and ImmunoSEQ Analyzer, with V, D and J genes assigned per IMGT definitions. Clonality was computed as one minus normalized Shannon entropy of productive rearrangement frequencies, ranging from 0 to 1. Public clonotype analysis was restricted to overrepresented clonotypes comprising at least 0.05% of each patient's repertoire. Repertoires from 10 to 15 age-matched healthy donors in immuneACCESS were used as clonality controls. Sourced from immuneACCESS, this table was stored by TCRdb with only in-frame sequences that have V and J called. A share of the clones is absent; for the studies checked, an unresolved V gene accounts for under half, and the remainder has no known explanation. V and J calls and clone size are those listed in that table; D and trimming were worked out from the DNA. For this sample there are more than 6,000 clones; 60% to 75% appear just once. About 25% of the sample belongs to the ten largest clones.

For TCR beta library preparation, roughly 2 micrograms of genomic DNA was extracted from cryopreserved PBMCs. Longitudinal blood samples from CLL patients on ibrutinib monotherapy were analyzed using high-throughput TCR beta sequencing. The patients took part in an open-label, single-center phase 2 trial of ibrutinib monotherapy. The receptor comes from a human donor with chronic lymphocytic leukemia. The sample in question was PBMCs, obtained before ibrutinib treatment. The sequence links TRBV18 to TRBJ1-1; TRBD1 is possibly the D segment (6 matching bases). For the CDR3, the sequence is CASSGLGTRFEAFF. Read as DNA, the sequence is TGTGCCAGCTCCGGACTGGGGACAAGATTTGAAGCTTTCTTT. With all but the CDR3 taken from the reference TRBV18 and TRBJ1-1 genes, the full variable domain is: NAGVMQNPRHLVRRRGQEARLRCSPMKGHSHVYWYRQLPEEGLKFMVYLQKENIIDESGMPKERFSAEFPKEGPSILRIQQVVRGDSAAYFCASSGLGTRFEAFFGQGTRLTVV.